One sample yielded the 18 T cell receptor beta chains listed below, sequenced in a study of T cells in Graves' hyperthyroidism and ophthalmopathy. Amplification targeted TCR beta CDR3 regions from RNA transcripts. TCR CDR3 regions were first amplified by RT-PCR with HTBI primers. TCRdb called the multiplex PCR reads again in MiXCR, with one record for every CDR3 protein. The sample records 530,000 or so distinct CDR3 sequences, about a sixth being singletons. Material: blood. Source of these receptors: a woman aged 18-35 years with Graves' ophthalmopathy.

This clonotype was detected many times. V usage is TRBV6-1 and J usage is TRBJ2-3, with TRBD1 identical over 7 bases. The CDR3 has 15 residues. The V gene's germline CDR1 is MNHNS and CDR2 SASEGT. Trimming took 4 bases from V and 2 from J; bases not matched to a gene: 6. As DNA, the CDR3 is TGTGCCAGCAGTGGAATGACAGGGTCCACAGATACGCAGTATTTT. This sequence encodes CASSGMTGSTDTQYF.

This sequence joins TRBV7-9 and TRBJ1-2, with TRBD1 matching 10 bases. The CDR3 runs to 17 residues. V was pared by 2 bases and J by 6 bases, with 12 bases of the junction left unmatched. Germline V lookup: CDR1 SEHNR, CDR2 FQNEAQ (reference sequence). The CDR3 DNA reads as TGTGCCAGCAGCTTACCCGGACAGGGGGGAAAGAGGGATGGCTACACCTTC. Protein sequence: CASSLPGQGGKRDGYTF.

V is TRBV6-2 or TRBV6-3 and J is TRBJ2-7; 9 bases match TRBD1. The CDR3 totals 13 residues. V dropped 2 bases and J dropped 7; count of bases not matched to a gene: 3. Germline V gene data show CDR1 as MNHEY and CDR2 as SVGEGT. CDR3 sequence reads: CASSYRTGEEQYF. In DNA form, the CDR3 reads TGTGCCAGCAGTTACCGGACAGGGGAAGAGCAGTACTTC.

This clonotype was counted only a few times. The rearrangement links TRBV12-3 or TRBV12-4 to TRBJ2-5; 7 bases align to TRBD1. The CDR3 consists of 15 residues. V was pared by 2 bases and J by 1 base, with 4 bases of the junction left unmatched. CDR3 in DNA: TGTGCCAGCAGTTTAACGGGACAGTCCCAAGAGACCCAGTACTTC. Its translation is CASSLTGQSQETQYF.

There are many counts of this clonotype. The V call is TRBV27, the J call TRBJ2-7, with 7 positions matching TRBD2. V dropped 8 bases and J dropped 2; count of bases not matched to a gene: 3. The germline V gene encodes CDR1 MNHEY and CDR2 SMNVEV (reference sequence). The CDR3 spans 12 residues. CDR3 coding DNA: TGTGCCAGCGGGCTAGCGGCCTACGAGCAGTACTTC. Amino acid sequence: CASGLAAYEQYF.

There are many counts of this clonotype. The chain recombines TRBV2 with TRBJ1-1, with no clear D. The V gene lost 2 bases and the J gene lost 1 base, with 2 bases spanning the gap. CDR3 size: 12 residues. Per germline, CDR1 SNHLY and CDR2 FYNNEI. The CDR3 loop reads CASSETNTEAFF. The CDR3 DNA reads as TGTGCCAGCAGTGAAACGAACACTGAAGCTTTCTTT.

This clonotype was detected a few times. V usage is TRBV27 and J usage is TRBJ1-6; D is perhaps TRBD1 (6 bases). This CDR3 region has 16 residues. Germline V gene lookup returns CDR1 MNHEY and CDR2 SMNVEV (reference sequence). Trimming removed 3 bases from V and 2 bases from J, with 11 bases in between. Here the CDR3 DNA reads TGTGCCAGCAGTTTTAGCCGGGACACCTATAATTCACCCCTCCACTTT. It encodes CASSFSRDTYNSPLHF.

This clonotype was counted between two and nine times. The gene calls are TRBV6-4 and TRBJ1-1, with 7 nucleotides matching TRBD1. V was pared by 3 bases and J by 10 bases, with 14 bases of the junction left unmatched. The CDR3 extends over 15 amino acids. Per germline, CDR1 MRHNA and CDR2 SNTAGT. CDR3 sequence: CASSDHRNRGGGAFF. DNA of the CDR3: TGTGCCAGCAGTGATCATCGAAACAGGGGCGGCGGAGCTTTCTTT.

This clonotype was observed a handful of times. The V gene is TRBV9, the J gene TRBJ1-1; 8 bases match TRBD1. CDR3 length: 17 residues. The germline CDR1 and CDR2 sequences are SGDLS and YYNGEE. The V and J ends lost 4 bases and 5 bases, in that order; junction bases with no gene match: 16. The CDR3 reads CASSLSRTGPSETEAFF. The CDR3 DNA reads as TGTGCCAGCAGCCTAAGCCGGACAGGGCCCTCGGAAACTGAAGCTTTCTTT.

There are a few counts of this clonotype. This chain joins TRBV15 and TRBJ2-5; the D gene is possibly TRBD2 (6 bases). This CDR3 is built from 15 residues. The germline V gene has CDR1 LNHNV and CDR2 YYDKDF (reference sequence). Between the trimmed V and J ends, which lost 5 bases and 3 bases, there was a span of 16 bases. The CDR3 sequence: CATSDRLAAEETQYF. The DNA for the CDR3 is TGTGCCACCAGCGATCGGTTAGCGGCCGAAGAGACCCAGTACTTC. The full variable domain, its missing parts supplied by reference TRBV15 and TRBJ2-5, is DAMVIQNPRYQVTQFGKPVTLSCSQTLNHNVMYWYQQKSSQAPKLLFHYYDKDFNNEADTPDNFQSRRPNTSFCFLDIRSPGLGDTAMYLCATSDRLAAEETQYFGPGTRLLVL.

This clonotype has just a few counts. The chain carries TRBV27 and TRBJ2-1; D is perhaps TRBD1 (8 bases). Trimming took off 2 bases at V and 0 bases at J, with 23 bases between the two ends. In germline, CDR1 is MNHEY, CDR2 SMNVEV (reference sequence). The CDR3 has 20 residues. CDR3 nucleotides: TGTGCCAGCAGTTTACTCAGGGGGCTAGCTAGCGGCAGCTCCTACAATGAGCAGTTCTTC. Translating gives CASSLLRGLASGSSYNEQFF.

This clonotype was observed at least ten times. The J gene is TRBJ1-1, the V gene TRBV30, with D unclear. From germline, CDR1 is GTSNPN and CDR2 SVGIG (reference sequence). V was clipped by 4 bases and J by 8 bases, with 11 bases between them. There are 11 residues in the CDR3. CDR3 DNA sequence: TGTGCCTGGATTAGGGCAGCCGAAGCTTTCTTT. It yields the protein CAWIRAAEAFF.

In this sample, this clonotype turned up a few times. The CDR3 bases are TGCGCCAGCAGCGTTCCCGGTGAGCAGTTCTTC. Translation: CASSVPGEQFF. J is TRBJ2-1 and V is TRBV5-1; unclear D gene. Trimming took off 4 bases at V and 9 bases at J, with 8 bases between the two ends. This CDR3 region has 11 residues. Germline V gene data show CDR1 as SGHRS and CDR2 as YFSETQ.

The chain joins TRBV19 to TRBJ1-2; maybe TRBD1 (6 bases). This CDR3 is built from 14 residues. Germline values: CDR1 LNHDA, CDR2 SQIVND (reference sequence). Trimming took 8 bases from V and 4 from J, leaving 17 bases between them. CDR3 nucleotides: TGTGCCAGTCGACTAAACCGGGACACCTATGGCTACACCTTC. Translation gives CASRLNRDTYGYTF.

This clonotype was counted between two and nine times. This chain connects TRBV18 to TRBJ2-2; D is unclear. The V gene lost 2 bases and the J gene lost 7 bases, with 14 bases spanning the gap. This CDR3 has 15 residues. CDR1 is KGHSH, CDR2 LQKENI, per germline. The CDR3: CASSPSPSVDGELFF. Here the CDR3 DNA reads TGTGCCAGCTCACCAAGCCCGAGTGTGGACGGGGAGCTGTTTTTT.

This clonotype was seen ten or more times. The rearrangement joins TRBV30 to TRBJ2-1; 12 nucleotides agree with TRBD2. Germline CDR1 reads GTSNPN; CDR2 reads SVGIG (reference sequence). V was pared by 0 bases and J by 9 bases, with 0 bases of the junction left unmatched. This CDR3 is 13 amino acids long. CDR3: CAWSVLAGGEQFF. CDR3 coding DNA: TGTGCCTGGAGTGTACTAGCGGGAGGTGAGCAGTTCTTC.

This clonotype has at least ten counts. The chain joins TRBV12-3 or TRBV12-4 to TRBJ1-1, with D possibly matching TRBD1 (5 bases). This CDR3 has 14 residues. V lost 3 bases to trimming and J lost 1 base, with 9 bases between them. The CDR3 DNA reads TGTGCCAGCAGTTTGGGGGAAGCGAACACTGAAGCTTTCTTT. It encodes CASSLGEANTEAFF.

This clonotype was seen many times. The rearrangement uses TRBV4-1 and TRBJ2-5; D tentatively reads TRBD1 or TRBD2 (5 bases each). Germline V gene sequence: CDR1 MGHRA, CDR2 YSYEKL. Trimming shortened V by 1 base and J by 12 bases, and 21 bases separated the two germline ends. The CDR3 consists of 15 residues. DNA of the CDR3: TGCGCCAGCAGCCAAGCGGGGACGGGCCTTGGAGACGAGTACTTC. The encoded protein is CASSQAGTGLGDEYF.